Included here is one T cell receptor beta chain sequence, with context. What it binds is not known. The sample comes from a study of identical twins. Regarding the study as a whole: There was an excess of low generation probability in the out-of-frame alpha sequences that twins shared. The analysis was cross-sectional rather than longitudinal within donors. Invariant MAIT and iNKT cells could partly confound zero-insertion analyses.

Trimming at V came to 4 bases and at J to 6 bases, leaving 6 bases not matched to a gene. CDR1 is LGHNA and CDR2 is YNFKEQ in the germline V gene. This CDR3 is 14 amino acids long. From the 5' RACE reads, TCRdb called clonotypes with MiXCR, one entry per CDR3 protein. The table records approximately 1.8 million distinct CDR3 sequences, roughly a third of them present only once. The V and J genes are TRBV4-2 and TRBJ2-3, with 8 bases lining up with TRBD2. The sample consisted of cord blood. The sequence came from a newborn girl in good health. This CDR3 is CASSPGGEADTQYF. The CDR3 nucleotides are TGTGCCAGCAGCCCGGGGGGGGAGGCTGATACGCAGTATTTT.